A selection of T cell receptor beta chains follows, all from one sample in a study of CD8+ T cells in alopecia areata. The table came from immunoSEQ multiplex PCR; TCRdb's copy has only in-frame clones and leaves some out. Among around 270,000 clones listed, about 62% were seen once. This material consisted of CD4+ T cells sorted from blood, taken at week 24, from a patient treated with tofacitinib. Every receptor here comes from a human donor with alopecia areata. The CDR3 runs from the conserved cysteine through the conserved F or W. A D gene is named only where the DNA matches it firmly. Expanded clones get a size class; other rows say once, few or many, or leave the size out.

V gene	D gene	clone size	J gene	CDR3 protein	CDR3 DNA
TRBV27	TRBD1	NA	TRBJ1-2	CASSLLGTGSNGYTF	TGTGCCAGCAGTTTATTGGGGACAGGATCTAACGGCTACACCTTC
TRBV7-2	TRBD2	NA	TRBJ2-7	CASTRTSGAYEQYF	TGTGCCAGCACCAGGACTAGCGGGGCATACGAGCAGTACTTC
TRBV20-1	NA	NA	TRBJ1-6	CSAVWQSPLHF	TGCAGTGCTGTCTGGCAATCACCCCTCCACTTT
TRBV2	NA	NA	TRBJ1-5	CASSFQGINQPQHF	TGTGCCAGCAGTTTTCAGGGAATCAATCAGCCCCAGCATTTT
TRBV6-5	NA	NA	TRBJ1-5	CASRMRGMSNQPQHF	TGTGCCAGCAGGATGAGGGGTATGAGCAATCAGCCCCAGCATTTT
TRBV6-1	TRBD1	NA	TRBJ1-2	CASQEPGQGNYGYTF	TGTGCCAGCCAAGAACCGGGACAGGGGAACTATGGCTACACCTTC
TRBV9	TRBD1	NA	TRBJ1-2	CASSVGRSGGAEYGYTF	TGTGCCAGCAGCGTTGGTCGTTCAGGGGGCGCGGAATATGGCTACACCTTC
TRBV2	NA	NA	TRBJ2-4	CASSLPSLAKNIQYF	TGTGCCAGCAGTCTCCCCTCCCTAGCCAAAAACATTCAGTACTTC
TRBV29-1	NA	NA	TRBJ1-1	CSVPSRTRNTEAFF	TGCAGCGTTCCTAGCCGGACGAGGAACACTGAAGCTTTCTTT
TRBV2	NA	few	TRBJ2-7	CASSETPGRAGSYEQYF	TGTGCCAGCAGTGAAACCCCAGGAAGAGCCGGCTCCTACGAGCAGTACTTC
TRBV5-1	TRBD2	NA	TRBJ2-1	CASSYKPGREGHNEQFF	TGCGCCAGCAGCTACAAACCAGGGAGGGAAGGACACAATGAGCAGTTCTTC
TRBV10-3	NA	NA	TRBJ2-7	CAIREALEQYF	TGTGCCATCAGAGAAGCACTCGAGCAGTACTTC
TRBV2	NA	few	TRBJ2-1	CASSESPGYNEQFF	TGTGCCAGCAGTGAATCGCCAGGATACAATGAGCAGTTCTTC
TRBV11-2	NA	NA	TRBJ1-2	CASSPGPRGYGYTF	TGTGCCAGCAGCCCGGGACCGCGTGGCTATGGCTACACCTTC
TRBV4-1	NA	NA	TRBJ1-1	CASSPGHRLNTEAFF	TGCGCCAGCAGCCCAGGTCACAGGCTGAACACTGAAGCTTTCTTT
TRBV28	TRBD1	many	TRBJ2-7	CASSYTQGTRNEQYF	TGTGCCAGCAGTTACACACAGGGGACGAGGAACGAGCAGTACTTC
TRBV4-1	NA	once	TRBJ1-1	CASSLPGQGNTEAFF	TGCGCCAGCAGCCTCCCGGGGCAAGGGAACACTGAAGCTTTCTTT
TRBV2	TRBD1	NA	TRBJ1-5	CASSTGTQPQHF	TGTGCCAGCTCGACAGGGACCCAGCCCCAGCATTTT
TRBV5-4	TRBD2	few	TRBJ2-1	CASSTTSRGEFF	TGTGCCAGCAGCACGACTAGTCGGGGGGAGTTCTTC
TRBV4-1	NA	NA	TRBJ2-1	CASSQIADPTNEQFF	TGCGCCAGCAGCCAAATTGCGGACCCGACTAATGAGCAGTTCTTC
TRBV30	NA	NA	TRBJ1-2	CAWSLGFGYGYTF	TGTGCCTGGAGCCTAGGGTTCGGGTATGGCTACACCTTC
TRBV4-1	TRBD2	few	TRBJ2-7	CASSRGLAGPVLYEQYF	TGCGCCAGCAGCCGAGGACTAGCGGGGCCTGTCCTCTACGAGCAGTACTTC
TRBV4-1	NA	few	TRBJ2-5	CASSQPRGAQYF	TGCGCCAGCAGCCAGCCGCGAGGGGCCCAGTACTTC
TRBV4-3	NA	few	TRBJ2-6	CASSQVPHGSGANVLTF	TGCGCCAGCAGCCAAGTCCCCCACGGCTCTGGGGCCAACGTCCTGACTTTC
TRBV30	TRBD2	NA	TRBJ2-7	CAWRRGTRYYEQYF	TGTGCCTGGAGACGGGGGACTAGGTACTACGAGCAGTACTTC
TRBV29-1	NA	few	TRBJ1-2	CSVARLFNYGYTF	TGCAGCGTTGCTCGGCTCTTTAACTATGGCTACACCTTC
TRBV20-1	NA	NA	TRBJ2-5	CSAFKETQYF	TGCAGTGCTTTTAAAGAGACCCAGTACTTC
TRBV2	NA	NA	TRBJ2-6	CASSDEALHSGANVLTF	TGTGCCAGCAGTGACGAGGCCTTGCACTCTGGGGCCAACGTCCTGACTTTC
TRBV11-1	NA	NA	TRBJ2-5	CAGSTRRQETQYF	TGTGCCGGATCGACTCGACGGCAAGAGACCCAGTACTTC
TRBV30	NA	NA	TRBJ2-5	CAWSVRGTVGTQYF	TGTGCCTGGAGTGTAAGGGGTACGGTCGGGACCCAGTACTTC
TRBV4-1	NA	NA	TRBJ2-1	CASSRTVAESRNEQFF	TGCGCCAGCAGCCGGACAGTCGCGGAGTCCCGCAATGAGCAGTTCTTC
TRBV29-1	NA	few	TRBJ1-5	CSVICTQPQHF	TGCAGCGTTATTTGTACTCAGCCCCAGCATTTT
TRBV2	NA	once	TRBJ1-3	CASRSGRLSGNTIYF	TGTGCCAGCAGATCAGGGAGGCTCTCTGGAAACACCATATATTTT
TRBV7-2	NA	NA	TRBJ1-2	CASSLADVYGYTF	TGTGCCAGCAGCTTAGCGGACGTTTATGGCTACACCTTC
TRBV10-3	TRBD1	few	TRBJ1-1	CAISELTGANTEAFF	TGTGCCATCAGTGAGCTGACAGGGGCGAACACTGAAGCTTTCTTT
TRBV27	NA	NA	TRBJ2-7	CASSSSGPHNEQYF	TGTGCCAGCAGTTCGTCGGGACCTCATAACGAGCAGTACTTC
TRBV4-2	TRBD2	NA	TRBJ2-5	CASSQDASGAETQYF	TGTGCCAGCAGCCAAGATGCTAGCGGGGCAGAGACCCAGTACTTC
TRBV7-2	TRBD1	NA	TRBJ2-7	CASSSTGTGAYEQYF	TGTGCCAGCAGCTCTACCGGGACAGGGGCCTACGAGCAGTACTTC
TRBV4-1	NA	few	TRBJ1-6	CASSQKVRASPNNSPLHF	TGCGCCAGCAGCCAGAAGGTCAGGGCTAGTCCAAATAATTCACCCCTCCACTTT
TRBV4-2	TRBD2	NA	TRBJ2-5	CASSIGLAALQETQYF	TGTGCCAGCAGCATCGGACTAGCGGCCTTACAAGAGACCCAGTACTTC
TRBV30	NA	NA	TRBJ1-1	CAWSPARRTEAFF	TGTGCCTGGAGTCCGGCCAGACGGACTGAAGCTTTCTTT
TRBV4-2	NA	few	TRBJ2-7	CASSQDRGYEQYF	TGTGCCAGCAGCCAAGATAGGGGCTACGAGCAGTACTTC
TRBV30	TRBD1	few	TRBJ1-1	CARGTVEAFF	TGTGCCCGCGGGACAGTAGAAGCTTTCTTT
TRBV25-1	NA	NA	TRBJ2-5	CASSELVARAETQYF	TGTGCCAGCAGTGAACTCGTCGCGAGGGCAGAGACCCAGTACTTC
TRBV25-1	NA	NA	TRBJ2-7	CASSPRLPQGEQYF	TGTGCCAGCAGCCCTCGACTGCCTCAGGGCGAGCAGTACTTC
TRBV5-1	NA	NA	TRBJ2-4	CASSLVSENIQYF	TGCGCCAGCAGCTTGGTGTCAGAAAACATTCAGTACTTC